The sequence of this TCR beta chain was determined in a study of cytomegalovirus exposure and HLA in healthy donors. Study-wide results and caveats: Reports described diagnosis of cytomegalovirus status by the classifier as highly specific and sensitive. Earlier analysis yielded a pattern in which most TCR beta V segments were productive about 87% or about 30% of the time.

This clone was seen a single time. Its antigen is unidentified. The primer mix had 60 Vbeta and 13 Jbeta primers. Profiled with immunoSEQ multiplex PCR; TCRdb holds only in-frame clones, not every one. The sample carries tens of thousands of clones, 78% recorded once. This CDR3 contains 17 residues. CDR1 and CDR2 from the germline V gene are LNHNV and YYDKDF (reference sequence). V lost 0 bases to trimming and J lost 4 bases; unmatched junction nucleotides: 6. This TCR was recovered from a woman aged 40 to 55 in good health and CMV-seropositive. V and J are TRBV15 and TRBJ2-1; the match to TRBD2 covers 10 bases. The sample comprised PBMCs. CDR3 DNA: TGTGCCACCAGCAGAGATAGTACTAGCGGGGATTACAATGAGCAGTTCTTC. Amino acids: CATSRDSTSGDYNEQFF.